This T cell receptor beta chain was identified in a study of metastatic and nonmetastatic thyroid tumors. Study information: Malignant thyroid and benign thyroid patients provided blood and tumor or nodule tissue whose repertoires were compared.

This clone was seen many times. What it binds is not known. Study-level findings and limits: Relative to benign nodules, malignant thyroid tumors were reportedly characterized by significantly elevated TCR beta diversity in blood and tumor.

Trimming removed 6 bases at V and 0 bases at J, with 8 bases between. CDR1 and CDR2 (germline): WNHNN, SYGVQD (reference sequence). The CDR3 is 13 amino acids. Patients had received no treatment of any kind before thyroid surgery. As handled by the study authors: Between-group CDR3 differences, defined by clinicopathological status, yielded a distant-metastasis classifier for papillary thyroid cancer. TCRdb re-analyzed the PCR reads using MiXCR. TCRdb's processing, not the authors' own work, is the source of the V and J calls. The sample contains about 43,000 clones, roughly 3.2% of which appear only once.

The rearrangement links TRBV10-1 to TRBJ1-1; D is uncertain. The TCR sequence derives from a female donor with papillary thyroid cancer or a benign thyroid nodule (not recorded which). Some clones in this sample may be carry-over from other donors' samples. Specimen: blood. The CDR3 reads CASRKQMNTEAFF. The CDR3, as DNA: TGCGCCAGCAGAAAACAGATGAACACTGAAGCTTTCTTT.